Following are 24 T cell receptor beta chains from one sample sequenced in a study of beta chain features in type 1 diabetes. Study findings and constraints: Patients with Type 1 diabetes showed moderately but significantly shorter TCRB CDR3s in all four CD4+ subsets.

Antigen specificity for these receptors is unknown. Expressed TCRB transcripts were sequenced because the entire RNA isolate underwent reverse transcription. The table came from immunoSEQ multiplex PCR; TCRdb's copy has only in-frame clones and leaves some out. The data show about 660,000 clones, with about an eighth seen just once and 0.03% to 0.045% held by the top ten. Sequenced: naive CD4+ T cells from blood. Source of these receptors: a man between 18 and 35 years old with type 1 diabetes.

This clone was seen only a few times. Other DNA sequences of this sample code for an identical CDR3. The chain employs TRBV5-1 and TRBJ2-5, with D hard to call. V dropped 0 bases and J dropped 2 bases, with 8 bases sitting between them. CDR1 SGHRS and CDR2 YFSETQ come from the germline V gene. The CDR3 covers 14 residues. CDR3 sequence reads: CASSLEAAQETQYF. CDR3 DNA sequence: TGCGCCAGCAGCTTGGAGGCTGCACAAGAGACCCAGTACTTC. Looking up the rest from reference TRBV5-1 and TRBJ2-5 gives the full variable domain: KAGVTQTPRYLIKTRGQQVTLSCSPISGHRSVSWYQQTPGQGLQFLFEYFSETQRNKGNFPGRFSGRQFSNSRSEMNVSTLELGDSALYLCASSLEAAQETQYFGPGTRLLVL.

V gene TRBV2 combines with J gene TRBJ2-6; 10 nucleotides line up with TRBD1. This CDR3 is built from 17 residues. Trimming at V came to 4 bases and at J to 0 bases, leaving 3 bases not matched to a gene. Germline V CDR1 and CDR2: SNHLY, FYNNEI. CDR3 in amino acids: CASSARDRGSGANVLTF. In DNA form, the CDR3 reads TGTGCCAGCAGTGCACGGGACAGGGGCTCTGGGGCCAACGTCCTGACTTTC.

The chain combines TRBV5-1 with TRBJ2-4; maybe TRBD2 (5 bases). CDR1 and CDR2 (germline): SGHRS, YFSETQ. CDR3 length equals 13 residues. V was pared by 5 bases and J by 5 bases, with 11 bases between. The DNA for the CDR3 is TGCGCCAGCAGGGTGGGAGAGCAAAACATTCAGTACTTC. This sequence encodes CASRVGEQNIQYF.

This clone showed up just a few times. The CDR3 DNA is TGTGCCAGCAGCTTAGATCCCCGGGGATCGAATGGCTACACCTTC. Translating it yields CASSLDPRGSNGYTF. V usage is TRBV11-2 and J usage is TRBJ1-2; no clear D. The germline V gene has CDR1 SGHAT and CDR2 FQNNGV. Deletions cut 0 bases from V and 6 bases from J, with 14 bases between. CDR3 length equals 15 residues. Together with reference TRBV11-2 and TRBJ1-2, the CDR3 gives the full variable domain: EAGVAQSPRYKIIEKRQSVAFWCNPISGHATLYWYQQILGQGPKLLIQFQNNGVVDDSQLPKDRFSAERLKGVDSTLKIQPAKLEDSAVYLCASSLDPRGSNGYTFGSGTRLTVV.

The genes are TRBV7-9 and TRBJ2-7, with TRBD2 matching over 8 bases. The CDR3 is made up of 14 amino acids. The V gene's germline CDR1 is SEHNR and CDR2 FQNEAQ (reference sequence). The junction had 7 bases not matched to a gene; V was cut back by 2 bases and J by 7 bases. The CDR3 region has the DNA TGTGCCAGCAGCTTAATGACTAGCGTAAGGGAGCAGTACTTC. Its protein product is CASSLMTSVREQYF.

In this sample, this clone turned up a few times. V is TRBV30 and J is TRBJ2-1; TRBD1 agrees at 7 bases. V gave up 4 bases and J gave up 3 bases; unmatched junction bases: 15. Germline assignment: CDR1 GTSNPN and CDR2 SVGIG (reference sequence). The CDR3 consists of 17 residues. The CDR3 DNA reads TGTGCCTGGAAACCCTTCTTTTTACAGGGGATCTACAATGAGCAGTTCTTC. Amino acids: CAWKPFFLQGIYNEQFF.

The chain recombines TRBV18 with TRBJ1-1; D is perhaps TRBD1 (6 bases). V lost 6 bases, J lost 1 base, and 15 bases lay in between. The CDR3 has 15 amino acids. Germline V gene sequence: CDR1 KGHSH, CDR2 LQKENI. This chain's CDR3 is CASSPDRPPNTEAFF. The CDR3 nucleotides read TGTGCCAGCTCTCCTGACAGGCCACCGAACACTGAAGCTTTCTTT.

As DNA, the CDR3 is TGCAGCGTTGGCACTGAAGCTTTCTTT. Translation: CSVGTEAFF. The chain uses TRBV29-1 and TRBJ1-1, with D uncertain. Trimming pared 4 bases from V and 4 bases from J, leaving 1 base between. The CDR3 covers 9 residues. In germline, CDR1 is SQVTM, CDR2 ANQGSEA.

The chain has TRBV5-1 and TRBJ2-5, with D possibly TRBD2 on 5 matching bases. Germline V lookup: CDR1 SGHRS, CDR2 YFSETQ. The length of the CDR3 is 16 residues. V lost 4 bases and J lost 3, with 19 bases in between. CDR3 loop: CASSAQPGGFEETQYF. The CDR3 DNA is TGCGCCAGCAGCGCACAGCCCGGAGGATTCGAAGAGACCCAGTACTTC.

This clone has only a few counts. This rearrangement joins TRBV30 to TRBJ1-5; TRBD1 is a possible D gene (6 bases). Germline V gives CDR1 GTSNPN, CDR2 SVGIG (reference sequence). Deletions cut 3 bases from V and 11 bases from J, with 17 bases between. This CDR3 comprises 13 residues. CDR3 protein: CAWSARGRGSQHF. Written as DNA, the CDR3 is TGTGCCTGGAGCGCCCGGGGAAGGGGGTCCCAGCATTTT.

V is TRBV28 and J is TRBJ2-7; TRBD1 is a possible D gene (5 bases). The germline gives CDR1 MDHEN, CDR2 SYDVKM. V was cut by 5 bases and J by 1 base, with 9 bases left in between. The CDR3 runs 13 residues. CDR3 sequence: CASSLAGSYEQYF. CDR3 nucleotide sequence: TGTGCCAGCAGTCTCGCAGGGTCCTACGAGCAGTACTTC. Full variable domain (remainder filled in from reference TRBV28 and TRBJ2-7): DVKVTQSSRYLVKRTGEKVFLECVQDMDHENMFWYRQDPGLGLRLIYFSYDVKMKEKGDIPEGYSVSREKKERFSLILESASTNQTSMYLCASSLAGSYEQYFGPGTRLTVT.

This clone showed up just a few times. The rearrangement links TRBV19 to TRBJ2-5; 10 bases fit TRBD1. Germline CDR1 LNHDA, CDR2 SQIVND (reference sequence). The ends lost 7 bases at V and 5 bases at J; junction bases unmatched: 7. The CDR3 is made up of 14 amino acids. This CDR3 is CASTPTGGRETQYF. Here the CDR3 DNA reads TGTGCCAGTACCCCGACAGGGGGCAGGGAGACCCAGTACTTC.

The chain employs TRBV2 and TRBJ2-1, with a tentative D call TRBD2 (5 bases). Trimming took off 10 bases at V and 3 bases at J, with 13 bases between the two ends. The germline CDR1 and CDR2 sequences are SNHLY and FYNNEI. CDR3 length: 13 amino acids. The CDR3 sequence: CATNRAVYNEQFF. CDR3 in DNA: TGTGCCACCAACAGAGCGGTCTACAATGAGCAGTTCTTC. The full variable domain, its missing parts supplied by reference TRBV2 and TRBJ2-1, is EPEVTQTPSHQVTQMGQEVILRCVPISNHLYFYWYRQILGQKVEFLVSFYNNEISEKSEIFDDQFSVERPDGSNFTLKIRSTKLEDSAMYFCATNRAVYNEQFFGPGTRLTVL.

This clone has a handful of counts. The chain is built from TRBV9 and TRBJ1-2; D call uncertain. The CDR3 sequence is 16 residues long. Germline values: CDR1 SGDLS, CDR2 YYNGEE. V dropped 2 bases and J dropped 7 bases, with 21 bases sitting between them. In nucleotides, the CDR3 is TGTGCCAGCAGCGTTCTAAAATCTTATGAGGGAGGTGGCTACACCTTC. This translates into CASSVLKSYEGGGYTF.

The CDR3 loop is CASSQGVLTGFPYEQYF. Written as DNA, the CDR3 is TGCGCCAGCAGCCAAGGAGTCCTGACAGGATTTCCCTACGAGCAGTACTTC. This sequence joins TRBV4-1 and TRBJ2-7; TRBD1 is a possible D gene (6 bases). From germline, CDR1 is MGHRA and CDR2 YSYEKL. This CDR3 comprises 17 residues. V lost 1 base to trimming and J lost 2 bases, with 18 bases between them.

This rearrangement joins TRBV9 to TRBJ2-3; no reliable D call. The germline V gene encodes CDR1 SGDLS and CDR2 YYNGEE. Trimming removed 4 bases at V and 4 bases at J, with 16 bases between. The CDR3 is 15 amino acids. The CDR3 region is CASSPTGFIADTQYF. The CDR3 nucleotides read TGTGCCAGCAGCCCCACCGGATTTATAGCAGATACGCAGTATTTT.

The chain joins TRBV27 to TRBJ2-7; 8 bases are a match to TRBD1. The V gene end was trimmed by 3 bases and the J gene end by 2 bases; junction bases not matched to a gene: 3. Germline values: CDR1 MNHEY, CDR2 SMNVEV (reference sequence). The CDR3 consists of 14 residues. The CDR3, as DNA: TGTGCCAGCAGTTTGAAGGACAGGGCCTACGAGCAGTACTTC. This gives the protein CASSLKDRAYEQYF.

The chain is built from TRBV27 and TRBJ1-4; 8 bases agree with TRBD1. CDR1 is MNHEY and CDR2 is SMNVEV in the germline V gene (reference sequence). The V and J ends lost 1 base and 7 bases, in that order; junction bases with no gene match: 8. The CDR3 is made up of 16 amino acids. The CDR3 loop is CASSLWTGRGSEKLFF. The CDR3 DNA sequence: TGTGCCAGCAGTTTATGGACAGGGAGGGGGAGTGAAAAACTGTTTTTT.

Only a few counts were recorded for this clone. The chain recombines TRBV6-5 with TRBJ2-2; maybe TRBD2 (5 bases). The CDR3 runs to 14 residues. Between the trimmed V and J ends, which lost 7 bases and 3 bases, there was a span of 12 bases. Germline values: CDR1 MNHEY, CDR2 SVGAGI. The CDR3 DNA sequence: TGTGCCAGCACCCTACGAGGGTACACCGGGGAGCTGTTTTTT. As protein: CASTLRGYTGELFF.

The V and J genes are TRBV5-4 and TRBJ2-6, with TRBD1 as a possible D gene (6 bases). Germline CDR1 reads SGHNT; CDR2 reads YYREEE (reference sequence). This CDR3 has 18 amino acids. The V gene lost 5 bases and the J gene lost 4 bases, with 22 bases spanning the gap. The CDR3 coding sequence is TGTGCCAGCAGTCGCGACCGGGACACCCTTGGAGGGGCCAACGTCCTGACTTTC. It is translated as CASSRDRDTLGGANVLTF. The variable domain in full, completed from reference TRBV5-4 and TRBJ2-6, reads ETGVTQSPTHLIKTRGQQVTLRCSSQSGHNTVSWYQQALGQGPQFIFQYYREEENGRGNFPPRFSGLQFPNYSSELNVNALELDDSALYLCASSRDRDTLGGANVLTFGAGSRLTVL.

This clone was picked up a small number of times. Other DNA sequences within the sample encode an identical CDR3. The chain has TRBV5-1 and TRBJ1-2; D is ambiguous. V was cut by 4 bases and J by 8 bases, with 15 bases left in between. There are 13 residues in the CDR3. Germline values: CDR1 SGHRS, CDR2 YFSETQ. DNA for the CDR3: TGCGCCAGCAGCCTGGGAAGCCCCGGGGGCTACACCTTC. Translated, it gives CASSLGSPGGYTF.

The table lists this clone with a few counts. The V gene is TRBV2, the J gene TRBJ1-1; the D is unclear. Trimming cost V 0 bases and J 5 bases, with 13 bases left between them. Germline lookup yields CDR1 SNHLY and CDR2 FYNNEI. The CDR3 consists of 15 residues. As DNA, the CDR3 is TGTGCCAGCAGTGAAGCGGGGAATTTAGGTACTGAAGCTTTCTTT. Protein sequence: CASSEAGNLGTEAFF. Complete variable domain (other parts from reference TRBV2 and TRBJ1-1): EPEVTQTPSHQVTQMGQEVILRCVPISNHLYFYWYRQILGQKVEFLVSFYNNEISEKSEIFDDQFSVERPDGSNFTLKIRSTKLEDSAMYFCASSEAGNLGTEAFFGQGTRLTVV.

The chain carries TRBV7-2 and TRBJ1-5; D remains ambiguous. The CDR3 contains 13 residues. Per germline, CDR1 SGHTA and CDR2 FQGNSA. Deletions cut 7 bases from V and 0 bases from J, with 7 bases between. The CDR3 here is CASTVSSNQPQHF. The CDR3 DNA is TGTGCCAGCACCGTATCTAGCAATCAGCCCCAGCATTTT.

The sample holds a few counts of this clone. V and J are TRBV19 and TRBJ2-1; D could derive from TRBD1 or TRBD2 (6 bases each). The CDR3 runs to 13 residues. With 6 bases removed from V and 5 bases from J, the gap between germline ends came to 11 bases. The V gene's germline CDR1 is LNHDA and CDR2 SQIVND (reference sequence). The CDR3 protein is CASRRGVDNEQFF. The CDR3 nucleotides read TGTGCCAGTAGGAGGGGGGTGGACAATGAGCAGTTCTTC.